What follows describes a single TCR beta chain. Participants, roughly 18 to 90 years old, spanned around 25 US areas. Categorization into cohorts depended on clinical history that participants reported. These data come from a study of blood T cell repertoires in COVID-19. Overall study context: Samples representing acute and convalescent COVID-19 were sourced from the United States, Italy and Spain. T cells, B-cell-depleted T cells, or PBMCs supplied cDNA or gDNA.

Germline V gene sequence: CDR1 SGHTA, CDR2 FQGNSA. The CDR3 runs 15 residues. Trimming removed 2 bases at V and 7 bases at J, with 17 bases between. TCRdb keeps only in-frame clones here, not all; method: immunoSEQ multiplex PCR. The sample shows over 350,000 clones, approximately 90% of them seen only once. The specimen was PBMCs or T cells enriched from blood (not recorded which). The chain joins TRBV7-2 to TRBJ1-1; D is unresolved. The sequence derives from a woman aged 30 to 39 with acute COVID-19. The CDR3 region is CASSLPRWAGDEAFF. The CDR3 region has the DNA TGTGCCAGCAGCTTACCCCGTTGGGCCGGGGATGAAGCTTTCTTT.